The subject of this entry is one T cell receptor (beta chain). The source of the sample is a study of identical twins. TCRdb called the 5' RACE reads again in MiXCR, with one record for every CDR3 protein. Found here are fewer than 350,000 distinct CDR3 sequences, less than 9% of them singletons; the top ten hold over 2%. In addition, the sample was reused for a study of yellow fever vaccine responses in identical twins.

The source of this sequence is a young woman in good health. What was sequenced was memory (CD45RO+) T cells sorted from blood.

The chain's CDR3 is CASSYSGGPSYEQYF. In DNA, the CDR3 is TGTGCCAGCAGTTACTCCGGGGGGCCCTCCTACGAGCAGTACTTC. V gene TRBV6-2 or TRBV6-3 combines with J gene TRBJ2-7, with D possibly matching TRBD2 (7 bases). Germline V gene lookup returns CDR1 MNHEY and CDR2 SVGEGT. V lost 0 bases, J lost 0 bases, and 9 bases lay in between. The length of the CDR3 is 15 residues.